This TCR beta chain is drawn from a study of blood T cell repertoires in COVID-19. Germline V gene lookup returns CDR1 SGHDN and CDR2 FVKESK. The CDR3 consists of 14 residues. Trimming cost V 3 bases and J 0 bases, with 8 bases left between them. Original methodology: Amplified reference gene primers provided the basis for estimating nucleated cell counts. The method was immunoSEQ multiplex PCR; TCRdb's version includes in-frame clones alone and lacks a portion of them. That table is the source of V, J and clone size, and D and trimming were worked out from the DNA. The data contain 250,000 to 350,000 clones, around 88% of them seen just once; the ten biggest clones take up about 6%. This clone has just a few counts. The same CDR3 can be traced to other DNA sequences in this sample. Cohorts were assigned according to the clinical history that participants reported.

V gene TRBV14 combines with J gene TRBJ2-5, with D possibly matching TRBD1 (5 bases). Source material: PBMCs or T cells enriched from blood (not recorded which). This receptor was taken from a woman aged 35 to 49 who had recovered from COVID-19. CDR3: CASSQSGYQETQYF. CDR3 DNA: TGTGCCAGCAGCCAGTCAGGGTACCAAGAGACCCAGTACTTC.